Listed below are T cell receptor beta chains from one sample, sequenced in a study of T-cell memory formation after mild COVID-19. MiXCR was run by TCRdb on the 5' RACE reads, yielding one entry per CDR3 protein. The data contain under 450,000 distinct CDR3 sequences, over 13% of them singletons. Input material: PBMCs or a T cell subset sorted from them (not recorded which). Source of these receptors: a man aged 18 to 30 who had mild COVID-19 (a few samples of this study predate the infection). Cell type and time point are not known. The CDR3 runs from the conserved cysteine through the conserved F or W. Fields, in order: J gene, D gene, clone size, V gene, CDR3 DNA, CDR3 protein. A D gene is named only where the DNA matches it firmly. Clone sizes are given selectively: once, few, many, or a class where the clone is expanded.

J gene: TRBJ2-3
D gene: TRBD2
clone size: few
V gene: TRBV10-3
CDR3 DNA: TGTGCCATCAGCCCCGGACTAGCGGCTAGCACAGATACGCAGTATTTT
CDR3 protein: CAISPGLAASTDTQYF

J gene: TRBJ2-7
D gene: NA
clone size: few
V gene: TRBV5-1
CDR3 DNA: TGCGCCAGCAGCCCGGGGGTGACGTCGTACGAGCAGTACTTC
CDR3 protein: CASSPGVTSYEQYF

J gene: TRBJ2-5
D gene: NA
clone size: NA
V gene: TRBV25-1
CDR3 DNA: TGTGCCAGCAGTGTGACCGGGACAAAATCGTCCCAGTACTTC
CDR3 protein: CASSVTGTKSSQYF

J gene: TRBJ1-1
D gene: NA
clone size: NA
V gene: TRBV27
CDR3 DNA: TGTGCCAGTTTCGGATTGAACACTGAAGCTTTCTTT
CDR3 protein: CASFGLNTEAFF

J gene: TRBJ1-1
D gene: NA
clone size: few
V gene: TRBV10-3
CDR3 DNA: TGTGCCATCAGTGGGGATACTTACACTGAAGCTTTCTTT
CDR3 protein: CAISGDTYTEAFF

J gene: TRBJ1-5
D gene: NA
clone size: NA
V gene: TRBV6-5
CDR3 DNA: TGTGCCAGCACCAGTTATAGCAATCAGCCCCAGCATTTT
CDR3 protein: CASTSYSNQPQHF

J gene: TRBJ2-7
D gene: NA
clone size: few
V gene: TRBV7-9
CDR3 DNA: TGTGCCAGCAGCCCTGGGGCGGGACAGCGCTACGAGCAGTACTTC
CDR3 protein: CASSPGAGQRYEQYF

J gene: TRBJ1-1
D gene: NA
clone size: NA
V gene: TRBV6-6
CDR3 DNA: TGTGCCAGCAGTTCGCTCCTCCCTGAAGCTTTCTTT
CDR3 protein: CASSSLLPEAFF

J gene: TRBJ2-1
D gene: TRBD2
clone size: NA
V gene: TRBV20-1
CDR3 DNA: TGCAGTGCTAGAGATCTGGGGACTAGCGGGGGGGAAAATGAGCAGTTCTTC
CDR3 protein: CSARDLGTSGGENEQFF

J gene: TRBJ2-5
D gene: NA
clone size: few
V gene: TRBV24-1
CDR3 DNA: TGTGCCACCAGTGATTTTTCCGGGCAAGAGACCCAGTACTTC
CDR3 protein: CATSDFSGQETQYF

J gene: TRBJ1-6
D gene: NA
clone size: NA
V gene: TRBV29-1
CDR3 DNA: TGCAGCGTTGTAGGGGACCTATCACCCCTCCACTTT
CDR3 protein: CSVVGDLSPLHF

J gene: TRBJ1-3
D gene: NA
clone size: few
V gene: TRBV6-5
CDR3 DNA: TGTGCCAGCAGTTACTCAGGGAGGTCGGCTGGAAACACCATATATTTT
CDR3 protein: CASSYSGRSAGNTIYF

J gene: TRBJ1-4
D gene: NA
clone size: NA
V gene: TRBV20-1
CDR3 DNA: TGCAGTGCTAGTGGGTTCGGTGAAAAACTGTTTTTT
CDR3 protein: CSASGFGEKLFF

J gene: TRBJ2-1
D gene: TRBD1
clone size: few
V gene: TRBV5-1
CDR3 DNA: TGCGCCAGCAGCCCCCGGACAGGGACTTTGGGTGAGCAGTTCTTC
CDR3 protein: CASSPRTGTLGEQFF

J gene: TRBJ2-1
D gene: NA
clone size: NA
V gene: TRBV12-3/TRBV12-4
CDR3 DNA: TGTGCCACCCGACTAGGCAATGAGCAGTTCTTC
CDR3 protein: CATRLGNEQFF

J gene: TRBJ2-1
D gene: NA
clone size: NA
V gene: TRBV19
CDR3 DNA: TGTGCCAGTAGTATTAAGGGGCCATACAATGAGCAGTTCTTC
CDR3 protein: CASSIKGPYNEQFF

J gene: TRBJ1-6
D gene: NA
clone size: NA
V gene: TRBV4-2
CDR3 DNA: TGTGCCAGCAGCCAAGATTGGGACCCTCGGGCGAATTCACCCCTCCACTTT
CDR3 protein: CASSQDWDPRANSPLHF

J gene: TRBJ2-6
D gene: TRBD1
clone size: few
V gene: TRBV6-5
CDR3 DNA: TGTGCCAGCAGCAACCGGGGACAGGGGGCGGGAGGGGCCAACGTCCTGACTTTC
CDR3 protein: CASSNRGQGAGGANVLTF

J gene: TRBJ1-4
D gene: TRBD1
clone size: few
V gene: TRBV18
CDR3 DNA: TGTGCCAGCTCATCAGGGACAGGCGTTAATGAAAAACTGTTTTTT
CDR3 protein: CASSSGTGVNEKLFF

J gene: TRBJ2-3
D gene: TRBD2
clone size: NA
V gene: TRBV7-2
CDR3 DNA: TGTGCCAGCAGCTACCCCGGGACTAGCGGTGATACGCAGTATTTT
CDR3 protein: CASSYPGTSGDTQYF

J gene: TRBJ2-3
D gene: TRBD2
clone size: NA
V gene: TRBV20-1
CDR3 DNA: TGCAGTGCTAGCTGGGCGGGGGAGCGCACAGATACGCAGTATTTT
CDR3 protein: CSASWAGERTDTQYF

J gene: TRBJ2-3
D gene: TRBD2
clone size: NA
V gene: TRBV24-1
CDR3 DNA: TGTGCCACCAGTGACCGGGGACTAGCGGGAGATACGCAGTATTTT
CDR3 protein: CATSDRGLAGDTQYF

J gene: TRBJ2-1
D gene: NA
clone size: many
V gene: TRBV12-3/TRBV12-4
CDR3 DNA: TGTGCCAGCAGTTTTTCCGGGAATGAGCAGTTCTTC
CDR3 protein: CASSFSGNEQFF

J gene: TRBJ2-7
D gene: NA
clone size: NA
V gene: TRBV19
CDR3 DNA: TGTGCCAGTAGTATTCCGGACAACTACTACGAGCAGTACTTC
CDR3 protein: CASSIPDNYYEQYF

J gene: TRBJ2-5
D gene: NA
clone size: NA
V gene: TRBV20-1
CDR3 DNA: TGCAGTGCGCCCCAGAGCGGGCTGGAGACCCAGTACTTC
CDR3 protein: CSAPQSGLETQYF

J gene: TRBJ1-5
D gene: NA
clone size: NA
V gene: TRBV6-2/TRBV6-3
CDR3 DNA: TGTGCCAGCAGCCCGATCAACGCCCGGAAGGGCAATCAGCCCCAGCATTTT
CDR3 protein: CASSPINARKGNQPQHF